This TCR beta chain is drawn from a study of OX40 agonist ivuxolimab in advanced cancers. Study information: Recorded diagnoses for dose-escalation patients were hepatocellular carcinoma, melanoma, renal cell or head and neck cancer.

With 5 bases removed from V and 1 base from J, the gap between germline ends came to 24 bases. The germline gives CDR1 MRHNA, CDR2 SNTAGT. CDR3 length equals 18 residues. The study, taken as a whole, reports: Partial responders dosed at 0.1-3.0 mg/kg displayed clonal expansion ranking among the lowest. Averaging showed that CD8+ T cells had more expanded clones than CD4+ did.

Generated by immunoSEQ multiplex PCR, the TCRdb table keeps only in-frame clones and is missing some. This sample has about 11,000 clones; 75% to 80% occur once, and the top ten carry around 34%. Comment on this clone: The antigen is unknown.

J is TRBJ2-7 and V is TRBV6-4; a weak D match, TRBD1 (6 bases). This TCR derives from an adult with an advanced solid tumor such as melanoma, head and neck, liver or kidney cancer. The material was CD4+ or CD8+ T cells sorted from blood, obtained in a trial of the OX40 agonist ivuxolimab. In DNA form, the CDR3 reads TGTGCCAGCAGTTACCCCCCCGCCGGACAGAGGAGTTCCTACGAGCAGTACTTC. Protein sequence: CASSYPPAGQRSSYEQYF.